This T cell receptor (beta chain) is from a study of STAT5B mutations in CD4+ large granular lymphocyte leukemia. Broader study findings: The CD4+ versus CD8+ T-LGLL clonality difference may reflect limited sample size.

CDR1 SNHLY and CDR2 FYNNEI come from the germline V gene. The junction had 12 bases not matched to a gene; V was cut back by 10 bases and J by 7 bases. The CDR3 consists of 14 residues. Turning to this clone: Antigen: not known.

The survey-level immunoSEQ assay was used. Repertoires were generated with immunoSEQ multiplex PCR, while TCRdb's copy carries only in-frame clones and drops some. Here the sample spans about 40,000 clones, roughly 79% being singletons. V usage is TRBV2 and J usage is TRBJ2-3; 9 positions match TRBD2. The material sequenced was CD4+ T cells from blood buffy coats. The receptor was derived from a human donor in good health. The DNA of the CDR3 is TGTGCCACACATCCCGGCGGGGGGGGACATACGCAGTATTTT. It yields the protein CATHPGGGGHTQYF.